The T cell receptor (beta chain) under discussion was sequenced for a study of shared clonotypes between healthy human individuals. Study-wide context: Donors consisted of a couple of women and a few men between 18 and 49.

In the naive CD8 group, cells lacked CD45RO and were positively selected for CCR7, so terminally differentiated effector memory CD45RA+ cells were left out. CDR1 is SEHNR and CDR2 is FQNEAQ in the germline V gene (reference sequence). The V end lost 3 bases, the J end lost 6 bases, and 12 bases lay between the germline ends. The length of the CDR3 is 14 residues. Assay runs were performed at deep level. Researchers divided each subset's genomic DNA evenly across several immunoSEQ plates. The protocol was immunoSEQ multiplex PCR, while the TCRdb copy is restricted to in-frame clones and leaves out a portion. The data show about 2 million clones, about 95% seen once.

This chain links TRBV7-9 with TRBJ2-1; D ambiguous. The sequence came from a man aged 18 to 30 in good health. The sequenced sample consisted of naive CD8+ T cells sorted from blood. As DNA, the CDR3 is TGTGCCAGCAGCTTCCCCCGTCCGTCCAATGAGCAGTTCTTC. This encodes CASSFPRPSNEQFF.